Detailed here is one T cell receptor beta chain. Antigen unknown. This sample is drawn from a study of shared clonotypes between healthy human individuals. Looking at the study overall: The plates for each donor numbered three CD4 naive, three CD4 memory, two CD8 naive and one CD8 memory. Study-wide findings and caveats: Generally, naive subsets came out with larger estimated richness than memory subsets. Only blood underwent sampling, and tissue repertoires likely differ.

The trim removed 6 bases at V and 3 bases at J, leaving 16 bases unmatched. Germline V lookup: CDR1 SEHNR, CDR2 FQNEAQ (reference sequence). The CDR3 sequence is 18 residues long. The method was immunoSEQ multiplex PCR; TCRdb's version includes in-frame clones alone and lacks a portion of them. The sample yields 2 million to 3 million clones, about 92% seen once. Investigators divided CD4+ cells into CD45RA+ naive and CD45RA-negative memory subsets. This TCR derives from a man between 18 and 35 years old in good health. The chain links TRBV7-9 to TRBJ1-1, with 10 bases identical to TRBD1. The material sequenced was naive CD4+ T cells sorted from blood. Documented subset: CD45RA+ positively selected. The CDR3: CASSPRGTGAFPYTEAFF. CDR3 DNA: TGTGCCAGCAGTCCCCGTGGGACAGGGGCTTTTCCCTACACTGAAGCTTTCTTT.